The next 27 T cell receptor beta chains were all read from a single sample in a study of CD8 T cells in Susac syndrome. The RNA, about 0.45 to 1 ug, was put through reverse transcription using random hexamers. From the immunoSEQ multiplex PCR reads, TCRdb called clonotypes with MiXCR, one entry per CDR3 protein. Of about 430,000 distinct CDR3 sequences in the sample, 85% to 90% were seen once. The sequenced material came from CD8+ T cells from PBMCs. Every receptor here comes from a human donor with multiple sclerosis.

This clonotype showed up just once. The chain employs TRBV30 and TRBJ2-3; unclear D gene. This CDR3 spans 13 amino acids. The ends were cut back, 3 bases at V and 0 bases at J, with 7 bases in the middle. Germline V CDR1 and CDR2: GTSNPN, SVGIG (reference sequence). DNA for the CDR3: TGTGCCTGGAGCCCGGACAGCACAGATACGCAGTATTTT. It encodes CAWSPDSTDTQYF.

The chain employs TRBV6-2 or TRBV6-3 and TRBJ2-7; perhaps TRBD1 as D (6 bases). CDR1 and CDR2 (germline): MNHEY, SVGEGT. The CDR3 is 14 amino acids. Deletions cut 2 bases from V and 2 bases from J, with 10 bases between. The CDR3 coding sequence is TGTGCCAGCAGTTACAGGGACACCACCTACGAGCAGTACTTC. As protein: CASSYRDTTYEQYF.

V gene TRBV29-1 combines with J gene TRBJ2-5, with 7 bases identical to TRBD1. The CDR3 contains 17 residues. Germline V gene sequence: CDR1 SQVTM, CDR2 ANQGSEA. Trimming removed 6 bases from V and 3 bases from J; junction bases left unmatched: 19. The CDR3 spells CSVDNRDSDRVEETQYF. The CDR3 bases are TGCAGCGTGGACAACCGGGACAGCGACCGGGTTGAAGAGACCCAGTACTTC.

The chain is built from TRBV19 and TRBJ2-7; D is uncertain. The CDR3 loop spans 14 amino acids. V gave up 4 bases and J gave up 0 bases, with 10 bases separating them. Germline V gene sequence: CDR1 LNHDA, CDR2 SQIVND (reference sequence). The CDR3 protein is CASSNWQVSYEQYF. DNA for the CDR3: TGTGCCAGTAGTAACTGGCAGGTCTCCTACGAGCAGTACTTC.

This clonotype came up once. The chain employs TRBV4-2 and TRBJ2-7; 8 nucleotides align to TRBD2. The germline V gene encodes CDR1 LGHNA and CDR2 YNFKEQ. The junction had 13 bases not matched to a gene; V was cut back by 3 bases and J by 0 bases. The CDR3 has 18 amino acids. The CDR3 reads CASSQPTGGRPGSYEQYF. Written as DNA, the CDR3 is TGTGCCAGCAGCCAGCCGACGGGAGGGCGCCCAGGCTCCTACGAGCAGTACTTC.

The rearrangement links TRBV9 to TRBJ2-7; TRBD1 matches 10 bases. Germline values: CDR1 SGDLS, CDR2 YYNGEE. V trimming: 4 bases; J trimming: 2 bases; junction bases outside the gene matches: 9. The CDR3 totals 16 residues. This chain's CDR3 is CASSPRGTGVPYEQYF. The CDR3 nucleotides read TGTGCCAGCAGCCCGCGGGGGACAGGGGTTCCCTACGAGCAGTACTTC.

The chain couples TRBV20-1 to TRBJ2-5; TRBD1 or TRBD2 may be the D gene (5 bases each). This CDR3 has 16 amino acids. V was shortened by 5 bases and J by 4 bases, with 23 bases between the two germline ends. CDR1 and CDR2 (germline): DFQATT, SNEGSKA (reference sequence). The CDR3 DNA is TGCAGTGCTTCCCTCCCTCCCGGGACCATGGGAGAGACCCAGTACTTC. Translated: CSASLPPGTMGETQYF.

The V call is TRBV7-9, the J call TRBJ2-2; D is uncertain. The CDR3 is 12 residues long. Trimming shortened V by 5 bases and J by 13 bases, and 14 bases separated the two germline ends. Germline assignment: CDR1 SEHNR and CDR2 FQNEAQ (reference sequence). The DNA for the CDR3 is TGTGCCAGCAGCCCTCCGGCGTTCTGGCTGTTTTTT. It yields the protein CASSPPAFWLFF.

This rearrangement joins TRBV6-5 to TRBJ2-2, with 9 bases identical to TRBD1. The CDR3 has 14 amino acids. Germline V lookup: CDR1 MNHEY, CDR2 SVGAGI. Losses at the gene ends were 4 bases for V and 11 bases for J; bases not matched to a gene: 8. The CDR3, as DNA: TGTGCCAGCAGTTGGTTAATACAGGGGGCCGAGCTGTTTTTT. This encodes CASSWLIQGAELFF.

This chain uses TRBV4-1 with TRBJ1-6; the D gene is possibly TRBD1 (5 bases). Germline V gene sequence: CDR1 MGHRA, CDR2 YSYEKL. Trimming removed 4 bases at V and 9 bases at J, with 13 bases between. This CDR3 is built from 14 residues. CDR3 sequence: CASSRPMGGSPLHF. The DNA of the CDR3 is TGCGCCAGCAGCCGGCCGATGGGGGGTTCACCCCTCCACTTT.

A single count supports this clonotype. The chain employs TRBV5-6 and TRBJ2-5; a weak D match, TRBD2 (5 bases). Germline CDR1 is SGHDT and CDR2 is YYEEEE. With 4 bases removed from V and 1 base from J, the gap between germline ends came to 14 bases. The CDR3 contains 15 residues. The CDR3 DNA is TGTGCCAGCAGCGTCCAGGCGGGCCTCCAAGAGACCCAGTACTTC. It translates to CASSVQAGLQETQYF.

A remark on this clonotype: Likely a read error: the CDR3 ends without its conserved phenylalanine or tryptophan. The rearrangement links TRBV5-4 to TRBJ2-7; no definite D call. The germline V gene has CDR1 SGHNT and CDR2 YYREEE (reference sequence). Trimming stripped 0 bases from V and 3 bases from J, with 10 bases between. This CDR3 spans 14 amino acids. CDR3 loop: CASSLGSASYEQYL. CDR3 DNA sequence: TGTGCCAGCAGCTTGGGTTCAGCGAGCTACGAGCAGTACCTC.

The chain links TRBV3-1 to TRBJ2-1; D not certain. CDR3 length equals 13 residues. The germline gives CDR1 LGHDT, CDR2 YNNKEL (reference sequence). V lost 4 bases to trimming and J lost 7 bases, with 11 bases between them. CDR3 protein: CASSPDGENEQFF. The CDR3 region has the DNA TGTGCCAGCAGCCCAGACGGTGAAAATGAGCAGTTCTTC.

This clonotype was detected once. The chain recombines TRBV7-2 with TRBJ2-7; perhaps TRBD1 as D (5 bases). Germline V gene data show CDR1 as SGHTA and CDR2 as FQGNSA. The CDR3 consists of 14 residues. The V end was cut by 1 base, the J end by 3 bases, with 10 bases between. In nucleotides, the CDR3 is TGTGCCAGCAGCTTAGGACAGCTTCGCTACGAGCAGTACTTC. Its protein product is CASSLGQLRYEQYF.

The CDR3 DNA sequence: TGTGCCAGCAGCGCCAGGACAGTGATGAACACTGAAGCTTTCTTT. Protein sequence: CASSARTVMNTEAFF. The V gene is TRBV9, the J gene TRBJ1-1; possibly TRBD1 for D (6 bases). Deletions cut 3 bases from V and 0 bases from J, with 12 bases between. Per germline, CDR1 SGDLS and CDR2 YYNGEE. This CDR3 spans 15 amino acids.

As to this clonotype: A read error may produce the germline difference seen at one junction end. V usage is TRBV7-2 and J usage is TRBJ1-2; D gene uncertain. The germline V gene has CDR1 SGHTA and CDR2 FQGNSA. CDR3 size: 10 residues. The CDR3 region is CASSLGRASF. The CDR3 region has the DNA TGTGCCAGCAGCTTGGGGAGAGCCTCCTTC. The whole variable domain, filled in from reference TRBV7-2 and TRBJ1-2, reads GAGVSQSPSNKVTEKGKDVELRCDPISGHTALYWYRQSLGQGLEFLIYFQGNSAPDKSGLPSDRFSAERTGGSVSTLTIQRTQQEDSAVYLCASSLGRASFGSGTRLTVV.

The chain links TRBV1 to TRBJ2-7; TRBD2, the table's D call, was not compared with the DNA. TRBV1 is a pseudogene locus. The CDR3 is 15 amino acids. The CDR3, as DNA: TGCACCAGCAGCTCGGGGGAGGGCCCCTCCTACGAGCAGTACTTC. Translated: CTSSSGEGPSYEQYF.

This rearrangement joins TRBV7-9 to TRBJ2-3, with 10 bases matching TRBD2. The CDR3 is 18 amino acids. Per germline, CDR1 SEHNR and CDR2 FQNEAQ (reference sequence). V trimming: 2 bases; J trimming: 2 bases; junction bases outside the gene matches: 10. The CDR3 loop reads CASSLPLGSGRTTDTQYF. The CDR3, as DNA: TGTGCCAGCAGCTTACCCCTGGGTAGCGGGAGGACCACAGATACGCAGTATTTT.

The genes are TRBV7-9 and TRBJ2-2; D is uncertain. Trimming left V 0 bases short and J 9 bases short, with 8 bases between. CDR1 SEHNR and CDR2 FQNEAQ come from the germline V gene (reference sequence). The CDR3 sequence is 13 residues long. The CDR3 here is CASSLAVWRELFF. The CDR3 DNA sequence: TGTGCCAGCAGCTTAGCGGTGTGGCGGGAGCTGTTTTTT.

This clonotype has a handful of counts. The gene calls are TRBV6-1 and TRBJ2-7, with TRBD2 matching over 7 bases. V was pared by 3 bases and J by 0 bases, with 2 bases of the junction left unmatched. Germline lookup yields CDR1 MNHNS and CDR2 SASEGT. There are 14 residues in the CDR3. CDR3 nucleotides: TGTGCCAGCAGTGAGGGCGGGAGCTCCTACGAGCAGTACTTC. It encodes CASSEGGSSYEQYF.

V and J are TRBV19 and TRBJ2-1; 7 bases map to TRBD2. Germline V gene lookup returns CDR1 LNHDA and CDR2 SQIVND (reference sequence). The CDR3 consists of 14 residues. J lost 0 bases, V lost 5 bases, and 1 base had no gene match. The CDR3: CASSLADSYNEQFF. The DNA for the CDR3 is TGTGCCAGTAGTCTAGCGGACTCCTACAATGAGCAGTTCTTC.

V usage is TRBV27 and J usage is TRBJ1-6; D perhaps matches TRBD1 (5 bases). Trimming shortened V by 1 base and J by 3 bases, and 7 bases separated the two germline ends. This CDR3 region has 15 residues. Germline loops: CDR1 MNHEY, CDR2 SMNVEV (reference sequence). The CDR3 bases are TGTGCCAGCAGTTTATTGGGGGGCTATAATTCACCCCTCCACTTT. Its protein product is CASSLLGGYNSPLHF.

This chain joins TRBV28 and TRBJ2-7; 15 bases are shared with TRBD2. The CDR3 contains 17 residues. The J segment lost 3 bases and the V segment lost 5 bases, leaving 8 bases of the junction unmatched. Germline CDR1 is MDHEN and CDR2 is SYDVKM. CDR3 sequence reads: CASSLGLAGGAGYEQYF. The CDR3 region has the DNA TGTGCCAGCAGTCTCGGACTAGCGGGAGGGGCGGGCTACGAGCAGTACTTC.

The chain employs TRBV6-2 or TRBV6-3 and TRBJ2-3, with D tentatively TRBD2 (5 bases). V was trimmed by 2 bases and J by 3 bases, leaving 15 bases between them. In germline, CDR1 is MNHEY, CDR2 SVGEGT. The CDR3 is 16 residues long. CDR3 coding DNA: TGTGCCAGCAGTTACGACTACGGGGTACGAACAGATACGCAGTATTTT. It translates to CASSYDYGVRTDTQYF.

This clonotype was counted a single time. This chain uses TRBV6-5 with TRBJ2-1; a possible D gene is TRBD2 (6 bases). Germline V gives CDR1 MNHEY, CDR2 SVGAGI. Trimming took off 0 bases at V and 2 bases at J, with 14 bases between the two ends. The CDR3 runs to 17 residues. As DNA, the CDR3 is TGTGCCAGCAGTTACTCGAACCTAGCGAGCCCCTACAATGAGCAGTTCTTC. It codes for CASSYSNLASPYNEQFF.

This chain uses TRBV4-1 with TRBJ2-7, with a possible D match to TRBD1 (6 bases). The ends were cut back, 7 bases at V and 5 bases at J, with 12 bases in the middle. The V gene's germline CDR1 is MGHRA and CDR2 YSYEKL. The CDR3 runs 12 residues. CDR3 region: CASTGSGDEQYF. The CDR3 bases are TGCGCCAGCACTGGGTCAGGGGACGAGCAGTACTTC.

The chain has TRBV9 and TRBJ2-1; perhaps TRBD2 as D (6 bases). The CDR3 consists of 16 residues. CDR1 and CDR2 (germline): SGDLS, YYNGEE. Trimming removed 0 bases from V and 1 base from J, with 11 bases in between. The CDR3 nucleotides are TGTGCCAGCAGCGTAGGCCTGGCGGGATCCTACAATGAGCAGTTCTTC. Translating gives CASSVGLAGSYNEQFF.